These 23 T cell receptor beta chains were all obtained from the same sample, sequenced in a study of cytomegalovirus exposure and HLA in healthy donors. Only in-frame clones appear in the TCRdb table, and some are missing; sequencing was by immunoSEQ multiplex PCR. The table lists tens of thousands of clones, over 85% of them singletons. Sequences were obtained from PBMCs. The origin of the receptors is a man younger than 35 in good health and CMV-seropositive.

The rearrangement uses TRBV7-9 and TRBJ2-7, with D possibly matching TRBD1 (7 bases). CDR1 and CDR2 (germline): SEHNR, FQNEAQ (reference sequence). The CDR3 runs to 15 residues. The V end lost 3 bases, the J end lost 4 bases, and 16 bases lay between the germline ends. CDR3 coding DNA: TGTGCCAGCAGCTTGACTAGGACAGGCGCTTACGAGCAGTACTTC. As protein: CASSLTRTGAYEQYF. Filled out from reference TRBV7-9 and TRBJ2-7, the complete variable domain reads DTGVSQNPRHKITKRGQNVTFRCDPISEHNRLYWYRQTLGQGPEFLTYFQNEAQLEKSRLLSDRFSAERPKGSFSTLEIQRTEQGDSAMYLCASSLTRTGAYEQYFGPGTRLTVT.

CDR3 DNA sequence: TGTGCCAGCAGTGCACAGGGTCCCTATGGCTACACCTTC. It codes for CASSAQGPYGYTF. This chain joins TRBV2 and TRBJ1-2; TRBD1 is a possible D gene (6 bases). The germline gives CDR1 SNHLY, CDR2 FYNNEI. The CDR3 contains 13 residues. V was trimmed by 4 bases and J by 4 bases, leaving 10 bases between them. The full variable domain, with the rest looked up from reference TRBV2 and TRBJ1-2, is EPEVTQTPSHQVTQMGQEVILRCVPISNHLYFYWYRQILGQKVEFLVSFYNNEISEKSEIFDDQFSVERPDGSNFTLKIRSTKLEDSAMYFCASSAQGPYGYTFGSGTRLTVV.

The genes are TRBV7-2 and TRBJ2-7; 7 nucleotides align to TRBD2. CDR3 length: 15 amino acids. With 2 bases clipped from V and 2 bases from J, the junction kept 6 bases outside the gene matches. Germline V gene sequence: CDR1 SGHTA, CDR2 FQGNSA. The CDR3 protein is CASSLLSSGPYEQYF. CDR3 DNA: TGTGCCAGCAGCTTATTGTCTAGCGGTCCCTACGAGCAGTACTTC.

This chain joins TRBV7-8 and TRBJ2-3; D is unclear. Trimming took 1 base from V and 5 from J, leaving 10 bases between them. Germline V gives CDR1 SGHVS, CDR2 FQNEAQ. The CDR3 runs 14 residues. CDR3 DNA sequence: TGTGCCAGCAGCTTAGACCCCCGAGGAGATACGCAGTATTTT. It yields the protein CASSLDPRGDTQYF.

The chain uses TRBV27 and TRBJ2-1; D is possibly TRBD2 (5 bases). Trimming left V 5 bases short and J 6 bases short, with 20 bases between. This CDR3 is 16 amino acids long. Germline V gene data show CDR1 as MNHEY and CDR2 as SMNVEV (reference sequence). The CDR3 region has the DNA TGTGCCAGCAGTCAGCGCCGGGCCCCCGCGGGCAATGAGCAGTTCTTC. The encoded protein is CASSQRRAPAGNEQFF.

V gene TRBV4-3 combines with J gene TRBJ2-1, with 9 nucleotides matching TRBD1. Germline V gives CDR1 LGHNA, CDR2 YSLEER. Trimming cost V 5 bases and J 8 bases; bases outside gene matches: 4. The CDR3 loop spans 13 amino acids. CDR3 protein: CASSGTGWDEQFF. The CDR3 bases are TGCGCCAGCAGCGGGACAGGGTGGGATGAGCAGTTCTTC.

The chain has TRBV21-1 and TRBJ2-7; the DNA was not used to check the table's D call, TRBD1. TRBV21-1 is deemed a pseudogene. The CDR3 is 13 amino acids. The CDR3 DNA reads TGTGCCAGCGGAGGACAGGGGTTCGGCGAGCAGTACTTC. Translating it yields CASGGQGFGEQYF.

The chain couples TRBV28 to TRBJ2-7; 9 nucleotides align to TRBD1. CDR1 is MDHEN and CDR2 is SYDVKM in the germline V gene. This CDR3 spans 15 amino acids. V trimming: 7 bases; J trimming: 2 bases; junction bases outside the gene matches: 9. The CDR3: CASTSPGTGTYEQYF. In nucleotides, the CDR3 is TGTGCCAGCACCTCTCCCGGGACAGGGACCTACGAGCAGTACTTC.

V usage is TRBV28 and J usage is TRBJ2-2, with 10 bases that match TRBD1. Germline assignment: CDR1 MDHEN and CDR2 SYDVKM. This CDR3 region has 19 residues. V was pared by 4 bases and J by 2 bases, with 13 bases of the junction left unmatched. DNA for the CDR3: TGTGCCAGCAGTTCTCCGGGACAGGGGACCGCCCAAAACACCGGGGAGCTGTTTTTT. Residues: CASSSPGQGTAQNTGELFF.

The genes are TRBV7-9 and TRBJ1-2, with TRBD1 identical over 10 bases. This CDR3 region has 17 residues. The V gene end was trimmed by 3 bases and the J gene end by 6 bases; junction bases not matched to a gene: 13. Germline CDR1 SEHNR, CDR2 FQNEAQ (reference sequence). The CDR3: CASSLGTGEGGLNGYTF. CDR3 nucleotides: TGTGCCAGCAGCTTGGGGACAGGGGAAGGAGGTTTGAATGGCTACACCTTC.

This chain uses TRBV18 with TRBJ2-7; perhaps TRBD2 as D (5 bases). Germline lookup yields CDR1 KGHSH and CDR2 LQKENI. The CDR3 has 15 amino acids. Between the trimmed V and J ends, which lost 3 bases and 3 bases, there was a span of 15 bases. CDR3 protein: CASSPSTGIVYEQYF. In nucleotides, the CDR3 is TGTGCCAGCTCACCCTCGACCGGGATAGTCTACGAGCAGTACTTC.

The chain employs TRBV7-8 and TRBJ2-1; TRBD1 agrees at 7 bases. From germline, CDR1 is SGHVS and CDR2 FQNEAQ. CDR3 size: 16 residues. V was clipped by 5 bases and J by 7 bases; unmatched bases: 14. In nucleotides, the CDR3 is TGTGCCAGCAGCACACCGAGACAGGGTGTGGCGAATGAGCAGTTCTTC. This codes for CASSTPRQGVANEQFF.

This rearrangement joins TRBV12-5 to TRBJ2-1; a possible D gene is TRBD1 (6 bases). V shed 6 bases and J shed 10 bases, with 13 bases lying between them. Germline values: CDR1 LGHNT, CDR2 FRNRAP. CDR3 length equals 12 residues. CDR3: CASGEGGNEQFF. CDR3 sequence (DNA): TGTGCTAGTGGCGAAGGGGGTAACGAGCAGTTCTTC.

This clone was picked up one time. This chain connects TRBV5-5 to TRBJ1-1, with D perhaps matching TRBD1 (6 bases). CDR3 length: 13 residues. V was clipped by 5 bases and J by 5 bases, with 13 bases between them. Per germline, CDR1 SGHKS and CDR2 YYEKEE (reference sequence). In nucleotides, the CDR3 is TGTGCCAGCAGAACTTCAGGGGATACTGAAGCTTTCTTT. It codes for CASRTSGDTEAFF.

The rearrangement uses TRBV11-2 and TRBJ1-3; no clear D. The germline V and J ends were trimmed by 5 bases and 0 bases, with 5 bases remaining between them. The CDR3 is 13 residues long. Germline V gene lookup returns CDR1 SGHAT and CDR2 FQNNGV. The DNA for the CDR3 is TGTGCCAGCAGCCTTTCCTCTGGAAACACCATATATTTT. It translates to CASSLSSGNTIYF.

The chain recombines TRBV28 with TRBJ1-1; 7 bases fit TRBD1. The germline gives CDR1 MDHEN, CDR2 SYDVKM. V shed 4 bases, J shed 1 base, and the junction held 3 bases outside the gene matches. The CDR3 has 14 amino acids. CDR3 DNA: TGTGCCAGCAGTTCCGACAGGGCGAACACTGAAGCTTTCTTT. Translating it yields CASSSDRANTEAFF.

The rearrangement links TRBV2 to TRBJ1-1; TRBD1 is a possible D gene (5 bases). The length of the CDR3 is 13 residues. The V and J ends lost 7 bases and 0 bases respectively, with 9 bases between them. The V gene's germline CDR1 is SNHLY and CDR2 FYNNEI. In DNA form, the CDR3 reads TGTGCCAGCACTGGACATCTGAACACTGAAGCTTTCTTT. As protein: CASTGHLNTEAFF.

The chain links TRBV29-1 to TRBJ1-1, with D unclear. CDR1 and CDR2 (germline): SQVTM, ANQGSEA. Trimming cost V 2 bases and J 4 bases, with 11 bases left between them. This CDR3 comprises 13 residues. The CDR3 DNA reads TGCAGCGTTGAATCACCGGAGAGCACTGAAGCTTTCTTT. It codes for CSVESPESTEAFF.

The chain combines TRBV7-9 with TRBJ1-4; the D gene is possibly TRBD1 (6 bases). V was pared by 4 bases and J by 8 bases, with 20 bases between. CDR1 and CDR2 (germline): SEHNR, FQNEAQ (reference sequence). The CDR3 is 16 residues long. CDR3 residues: CASSSGGQGLEEKLFF. CDR3 nucleotide sequence: TGTGCCAGCAGCTCCGGGGGGCAGGGATTGGAGGAAAAACTGTTTTTT.

V is TRBV10-3 and J is TRBJ2-2; 7 bases align to TRBD1. The germline V gene has CDR1 ENHRY and CDR2 SYGVKD. The CDR3 has 16 amino acids. The ends lost 11 bases at V and 5 bases at J; junction bases unmatched: 17. Here the CDR3 reads CAATGSGQAPTGELFF. In DNA form, the CDR3 reads TGTGCCGCCACCGGCTCCGGACAGGCTCCGACCGGGGAGCTGTTTTTT.

This chain joins TRBV6-5 and TRBJ1-2; D is possibly TRBD1 (6 bases). The germline V gene has CDR1 MNHEY and CDR2 SVGAGI. The CDR3 loop spans 15 amino acids. The germline V and J ends were trimmed by 6 bases and 2 bases, with 16 bases remaining between them. CDR3 sequence: CASSPSNTGNYGYTF. In DNA, the CDR3 is TGTGCCAGCAGCCCCTCCAACACAGGGAACTATGGCTACACCTTC.

This sequence joins TRBV28 and TRBJ2-7; the match to TRBD1 covers 8 bases. The CDR3 sequence is 13 residues long. Germline CDR1 MDHEN, CDR2 SYDVKM. V dropped 6 bases and J dropped 2; count of bases not matched to a gene: 3. The CDR3: CASRWTGTYEQYF. In DNA, the CDR3 is TGTGCCAGCAGGTGGACAGGGACCTACGAGCAGTACTTC.

V usage is TRBV15 and J usage is TRBJ2-5; D unresolved. Between the trimmed V and J ends, which lost 0 bases and 2 bases, there was a span of 7 bases. The CDR3 spans 14 residues. Germline values: CDR1 LNHNV, CDR2 YYDKDF (reference sequence). CDR3 coding DNA: TGTGCCACCAGCAGAGATTCGGTTCAAGAGACCCAGTACTTC. This encodes CATSRDSVQETQYF.